Listed below are T cell receptor beta chains from one sample, sequenced in a study of CD8 T cells in ankylosing spondylitis. TCRdb used MiXCR to reprocess the 5' RACE reads, holding one entry per CDR3 protein. This table holds 230,000 or so distinct CDR3 sequences, 15% to 20% found once. Material: blood, either unsorted or a sorted T cell fraction (not recorded which). The receptors stem from a male donor with ankylosing spondylitis or in good health (not recorded which). Each CDR3 is given with its conserved first and last residue. The order of the fields is D gene, clone size, V gene, CDR3 length, J gene, CDR3 DNA, CDR3 protein. The D gene is left open where the match is weak. Some rows have no size entry. The others give once, few or many, or a class for an expanded clone.

-	-	TRBV6-5	18	TRBJ1-1	TGTGCCAGCAGTTACGTTTTCTGGCAGGGAGCGCTGAACACTGAAGCTTTCTTT	CASSYVFWQGALNTEAFF
-	-	TRBV4-1	15	TRBJ1-5	TGCGCCAGCGGGGCGGGAAATGGGGGCAATCAGCCCCAGCATTTT	CASGAGNGGNQPQHF
-	-	TRBV29-1	16	TRBJ2-5	TGCAGCGTTGAAGATACACTCTCTTTGTACCAAGAGACCCAGTACTTC	CSVEDTLSLYQETQYF
-	-	TRBV6-5	14	TRBJ2-7	TGTGCCAGCAGTTACCCTTCCCCGGGTGGCGAGCAGTACTTC	CASSYPSPGGEQYF
-	-	TRBV2	13	TRBJ2-2	TGTGCCAGCAGTGAAGAACCGGCCGGGGAGCTGTTTTTT	CASSEEPAGELFF
TRBD2	-	TRBV5-8	17	TRBJ2-3	TGTGCCAGCAGCTTGGATCTAGCGGGAGGGCCAGCAGATACGCAGTATTTT	CASSLDLAGGPADTQYF
TRBD2	-	TRBV19	16	TRBJ2-7	TGTGCCAGTAGTATAGGAGTATCCGGACTAGCGGGCGAGCAGTACTTC	CASSIGVSGLAGEQYF
-	-	TRBV21-1	14	TRBJ2-5	TGTGCCAGCAGCAAAGATCTCAGGGGTGAGACCCAGTACTTC	CASSKDLRGETQYF
TRBD2	-	TRBV4-1	15	TRBJ2-7	TGCGCCAGCAGCCAAGATGCGAGCGGGAGGGCGGAGCAGTACTTC	CASSQDASGRAEQYF
TRBD2	-	TRBV20-1	16	TRBJ2-1	TGCAGTGCTTATCAGAGCGGGAGGGCCGGAGTGAGTGAGCAGTTCTTC	CSAYQSGRAGVSEQFF
-	many	TRBV12-3/TRBV12-4	15	TRBJ1-4	TGTGCCAGCAGTTTATCGGGCGCTTGGAGTGAAAAACTGTTTTTT	CASSLSGAWSEKLFF
-	few	TRBV27	12	TRBJ2-2	TGTGCCAGCAGTGGGTACACCGGGGAGCTGTTTTTT	CASSGYTGELFF
-	-	TRBV12-3/TRBV12-4	14	TRBJ1-1	TGTGCCAGCAGACCGGGGACCGTGAACACTGAAGCTTTCTTT	CASRPGTVNTEAFF
-	-	TRBV11-2	16	TRBJ2-3	TGTGCCAGCAGCCCCTCTCCAGCGGAGCTCACAGATACGCAGTATTTT	CASSPSPAELTDTQYF
TRBD2	-	TRBV15	15	TRBJ2-7	TGTGCCACCAGCAGAGATTTGGGCGGGAGGTACGAGCAGTACTTC	CATSRDLGGRYEQYF
-	-	TRBV6-2/TRBV6-3	12	TRBJ2-7	TGTGCCAGCAGTTACTCGCGGTTTGAGCAGTACTTC	CASSYSRFEQYF
TRBD2	-	TRBV2	20	TRBJ2-3	TGTGCCAGCAGTGACGAAGCCCGTGGACTAGCGGGGGACAGCACAGATACGCAGTATTTT	CASSDEARGLAGDSTDTQYF
-	-	TRBV27	12	TRBJ2-7	TGTGCCAGCAGGGGTCTCGTGTGGGAGCAGTACTTC	CASRGLVWEQYF
-	-	TRBV6-1	13	TRBJ2-5	TGTGCCAGCAGGGAGGACTCTCAAGAGACCCAGTACTTC	CASREDSQETQYF
TRBD2	few	TRBV7-8	17	TRBJ2-3	TGTGCCAGCACCAATAGGTCGCGGGGGGGGTACGCAGATACGCAGTATTTT	CASTNRSRGGYADTQYF